Presented here are 20 T cell receptor beta chains from one specimen sequenced in a study of post-analysis software for immune sequencing data. Broader study findings: Patients used several TRBV segments, including TRBV5-6, TRBV5-1 and TRBV20-1, more often than controls.

TCR beta libraries were prepared from cDNA with unique molecular identifiers. Using its own MiXCR run on the PCR reads, TCRdb lists one record per CDR3 protein. The repertoire includes hundreds of thousands of distinct CDR3 sequences, 35% to 45% of them detected once, and around 8% sits in the top ten. No antigen is known for these receptors. The sample consisted of blood. Every receptor here comes from a girl aged 2-10 years with multiple sclerosis.

This clonotype was counted between two and nine times. This chain uses TRBV5-1 with TRBJ2-1; D unresolved. Germline V CDR1 and CDR2: SGHRS, YFSETQ. The CDR3 is 15 amino acids. V was trimmed by 2 bases and J by 6 bases, leaving 15 bases between them. CDR3 DNA: TGCGCCAGCAGCTTACCGGGCCCCATCGCCAATGAGCAGTTCTTC. This codes for CASSLPGPIANEQFF.

This clonotype was detected only a few times. V is TRBV6-5 and J is TRBJ2-5; possibly TRBD1 for D (6 bases). CDR3 length: 15 amino acids. Germline V gene data show CDR1 as MNHEY and CDR2 as SVGAGI. V was shortened by 4 bases and J by 5 bases, with 17 bases between the two germline ends. Here the CDR3 reads CASSLGARFGETQYF. The CDR3 bases are TGTGCCAGCAGTTTGGGGGCTAGGTTTGGCGAGACCCAGTACTTC.

V is TRBV7-8 and J is TRBJ2-1; no reliable D call. The CDR3 has 12 residues. Trimming took off 3 bases at V and 6 bases at J, with 6 bases between the two ends. Germline-derived CDR1 and CDR2 are SGHVS and FQNEAQ. The CDR3 here is CASSFLANEQFF. For the CDR3, the DNA is TGTGCCAGCAGCTTTCTCGCCAATGAGCAGTTCTTC.

CDR3 sequence (DNA): TGTGCCAGCAGCTCAAACGGGGTACCCTACAATGAGCAGTTCTTC. It translates to CASSSNGVPYNEQFF. The chain combines TRBV7-6 with TRBJ2-1; possible D gene TRBD2, 5 bases. The length of the CDR3 is 15 residues. Germline V gene lookup returns CDR1 SGHVS and CDR2 FNYEAQ. V was shortened by 4 bases and J by 2 bases, with 12 bases between the two germline ends.

The table lists this clonotype with a few counts. This chain connects TRBV25-1 to TRBJ2-1, with 9 positions matching TRBD2. Germline CDR1 is MGHDK and CDR2 is SYGVNS. This CDR3 comprises 17 residues. V lost 1 base to trimming and J lost 7 bases; unmatched junction nucleotides: 11. CDR3 in amino acids: CASSEFRGSGRRNEQFF. The CDR3 nucleotides read TGTGCCAGCAGTGAATTCAGAGGTAGCGGGAGACGGAATGAGCAGTTCTTC.

This clonotype has more than one count but fewer than ten. The V and J genes are TRBV20-1 and TRBJ2-7; 7 positions agree with TRBD2. After removal of 0 bases from V and 7 bases from J, the junction contained 9 bases not matched to a gene. The CDR3 contains 14 residues. Germline CDR1 and CDR2: DFQATT and SNEGSKA (reference sequence). The CDR3 DNA is TGCAGTGCTAGAGAACCGCATGGGGGGGGAGAGCAGTACTTC. It encodes CSAREPHGGGEQYF.

This clonotype came up a few times. J is TRBJ2-5 and V is TRBV27; 8 nucleotides line up with TRBD2. The CDR3 covers 16 residues. The trim removed 2 bases at V and 1 base at J, leaving 6 bases unmatched. Germline CDR1 reads MNHEY; CDR2 reads SMNVEV (reference sequence). The CDR3: CASSLLAGGGQETQYF. CDR3 in DNA: TGTGCCAGCAGTTTACTTGCGGGGGGTGGCCAAGAGACCCAGTACTTC.

A remark on this clonotype: Germline and junction disagree at one end, which may indicate a read error. The rearrangement links TRBV9 to TRBJ2-1; tentatively, D is TRBD1 (5 bases). CDR3 size: 15 residues. Germline V gene sequence: CDR1 SGDLS, CDR2 YYNGEE. In DNA form, the CDR3 reads TGTGTCAGCAGCGTAATTGGGGCCTCCTACAATGAGCAGTTCTTC. This translates into CVSSVIGASYNEQFF. Looking up the rest from reference TRBV9 and TRBJ2-1 gives the full variable domain: DSGVTQTPKHLITATGQRVTLRCSPRSGDLSVYWYQQSLDQGLQFLIQYYNGEERAKGNILERFSAQQFPDLHSELNLSSLELGDSALYFCVSSVIGASYNEQFFGPGTRLTVL.

This clonotype showed up just once. J is TRBJ2-5 and V is TRBV4-1; 8 nucleotides match TRBD2. V shed 8 bases, J shed 5 bases, and the junction held 10 bases outside the gene matches. Germline CDR1 and CDR2: MGHRA and YSYEKL. The CDR3 has 14 amino acids. CDR3 residues: CASGAAGGGETQYF. DNA of the CDR3: TGCGCCAGCGGGGCGGCGGGGGGTGGGGAGACCCAGTACTTC.

V usage is TRBV6-2 or TRBV6-3 and J usage is TRBJ1-6; a weak D match, TRBD1 (5 bases). The CDR3 extends over 19 amino acids. The germline V and J ends were trimmed by 4 bases and 7 bases, with 26 bases remaining between them. Germline CDR1 is MNHEY and CDR2 is SVGEGT. The CDR3 reads CASSSTTFRQQTVNSPLHF. CDR3 bases: TGTGCCAGCAGTTCGACCACGTTTCGACAGCAGACGGTCAATTCACCCCTCCACTTT.

This clonotype was counted between two and nine times. The chain uses TRBV6-1 and TRBJ2-5; the D is unclear. The CDR3 sequence is 18 residues long. Germline V gives CDR1 MNHNS, CDR2 SASEGT. Trimming pared 5 bases from V and 5 bases from J, leaving 27 bases between. CDR3: CASSKYQPTDSLEETQYF. CDR3 coding DNA: TGTGCCAGCAGTAAATACCAGCCGACTGACTCCTTGGAGGAGACCCAGTACTTC.

A remark on this clonotype: A junction boundary mismatches the germline segment, possibly from a read error. The CDR3 sequence: CASGLPTGNPEETQYF. In nucleotides, the CDR3 is TGTGCCAGCGGTTTACCAACCGGGAACCCTGAAGAGACCCAGTACTTC. The chain joins TRBV27 to TRBJ2-5; a weak D match, TRBD2 (5 bases). From germline, CDR1 is MNHEY and CDR2 SMNVEV (reference sequence). The length of the CDR3 is 16 residues.

The V and J genes are TRBV20-1 and TRBJ2-3; 8 nucleotides match TRBD2. Germline CDR1 and CDR2: DFQATT and SNEGSKA (reference sequence). With 3 bases clipped from V and 3 bases from J, the junction kept 11 bases outside the gene matches. The CDR3 runs 16 residues. The CDR3 nucleotides read TGCAGTGCTAGCCAAGTACTAGCGGAGGGAACAGATACGCAGTATTTT. Translation gives CSASQVLAEGTDTQYF.

This clonotype was observed a few times. The chain is built from TRBV5-1 and TRBJ1-2; 9 nucleotides agree with TRBD1. The CDR3 runs to 15 residues. Germline-derived CDR1 and CDR2 are SGHRS and YFSETQ. The junction had 5 bases not matched to a gene; V was cut back by 3 bases and J by 2 bases. The CDR3: CASSWIGTGNYGYTF. The CDR3 DNA follows: TGCGCCAGCAGCTGGATCGGGACAGGGAACTATGGCTACACCTTC.

The CDR3 spells CAISETFSRGQDYTF. The DNA of the CDR3 is TGTGCCATCAGTGAGACCTTTTCCAGGGGCCAGGACTACACCTTC. The V call is TRBV10-3, the J call TRBJ1-2; weak D call: TRBD1 (6 bases). Trimming took off 2 bases at V and 10 bases at J, with 20 bases between the two ends. The CDR3 is made up of 15 amino acids. Germline CDR1 ENHRY, CDR2 SYGVKD.

Only a few counts were recorded for this clonotype. This chain joins TRBV12-3 or TRBV12-4 and TRBJ2-4; possible D gene TRBD2, 5 bases. The CDR3 has 12 residues. Trimming pared 4 bases from V and 7 bases from J, leaving 8 bases between. The CDR3 nucleotides are TGTGCCAGCAGTTATGGCGGGAACATTCAGTACTTC. Encoded protein: CASSYGGNIQYF.

This clonotype was picked up many times. This chain joins TRBV12-3 or TRBV12-4 and TRBJ2-4; 9 bases fit TRBD1. The V and J ends lost 5 bases and 15 bases, in that order; junction bases with no gene match: 20. CDR3 length equals 16 residues. CDR3 bases: TGTGCCAGCAGTCCCAACCCCGGGACAGGGCAACTATTGGGGTACTTC. Amino acid sequence: CASSPNPGTGQLLGYF.

The chain is built from TRBV14 and TRBJ2-1; tentative D call: TRBD2 (6 bases). The CDR3 length is 14 residues. Trimming shortened V by 2 bases and J by 7 bases, and 12 bases separated the two germline ends. Germline V gene data show CDR1 as SGHDN and CDR2 as FVKESK. The CDR3 DNA reads TGTGCCAGCAGCCAAAAGGCGGGGTCGAATGAGCAGTTCTTC. Its translation: CASSQKAGSNEQFF.

The chain recombines TRBV4-2 with TRBJ1-4, with 11 nucleotides matching TRBD1. The germline V gene has CDR1 LGHNA and CDR2 YNFKEQ. Unmatched junction bases numbered 8, after V lost 3 bases and J lost 8 bases. The CDR3 is 16 amino acids. The CDR3 spells CASSQEPGQGVEKLFF. The CDR3, as DNA: TGTGCCAGCAGCCAGGAACCGGGACAGGGGGTCGAAAAACTGTTTTTT.

This rearrangement joins TRBV3-1 to TRBJ1-1, with D perhaps matching TRBD1 (5 bases). V lost 3 bases to trimming and J lost 3 bases, with 11 bases between them. The CDR3 spans 14 residues. CDR1 is LGHDT, CDR2 YNNKEL, per germline (reference sequence). The CDR3 region has the DNA TGTGCCAGCAGCCAGCGCTGGGGCGACACTGAAGCTTTCTTT. The encoded protein is CASSQRWGDTEAFF. Complete variable domain (other parts from reference TRBV3-1 and TRBJ1-1): DTAVSQTPKYLVTQMGNDKSIKCEQNLGHDTMYWYKQDSKKFLKIMFSYNNKELIINETVPNRFSPKSPDKAHLNLHINSLELGDSAVYFCASSQRWGDTEAFFGQGTRLTVV.